These T cell receptor beta chains were read from a single sample in a study of blood T cell repertoires in COVID-19. The repertoire was sequenced with immunoSEQ multiplex PCR; TCRdb's copy has only in-frame clones and lacks some. The sample lists tens of thousands of clones, under 95% seen once, with around 9% in the top ten. Sequencing was performed on peripheral blood. All receptors come from a human donor in a cohort sampled during active COVID-19. Each CDR3 is given with its conserved first and last residue. The order of the fields is V gene, clone size, J gene, D gene, CDR3 DNA, CDR3 protein. A D gene is named only where the DNA matches it firmly. Size tells how often a clone was seen (once, few, many) or the class of an expanded clone, and some rows leave it out.

TRBV19	-	TRBJ1-1	-	TGTGCCAGTAGTCCCATAAACAGGGTAGGGACTGAAGCTTTCTTT	CASSPINRVGTEAFF
TRBV11-2	-	TRBJ2-1	TRBD1	TGTGCCAGCAGCTTATGGAAGGGACAGGGGGCTGATGAGCAGTTCTTC	CASSLWKGQGADEQFF
TRBV2	-	TRBJ2-7	TRBD2	TGTGCCAGCAGTGCAGCGGGGGGCTCCTACGAGCAGTACTTC	CASSAAGGSYEQYF
TRBV27	-	TRBJ2-7	TRBD1	TGTGCCAGCAGTTCAAACGACAGGGGGTTAGAGCAGTACTTC	CASSSNDRGLEQYF
TRBV6-5	-	TRBJ1-1	-	TGTGCCAGCAGTTACTCACCCCCTTGGGCGAACACTGAAGCTTTCTTT	CASSYSPPWANTEAFF
TRBV5-1	-	TRBJ1-1	TRBD1	TGCGCCAGCGGGACAGGGGGCTGGACTGAAGCTTTCTTT	CASGTGGWTEAFF
TRBV7-9	-	TRBJ1-2	-	TGTGCCAGCAGCTTAGCGCGGCAGGGCTATGGCTACACCTTC	CASSLARQGYGYTF
TRBV6-6	-	TRBJ1-1	-	TGTGCCAGCAGAGATATGAGGACTGAAGCTTTCTTT	CASRDMRTEAFF
TRBV28	-	TRBJ2-6	-	TGTGCCAGCAGGAGCCCTGGGGCCAACGTCCTGACTTTC	CASRSPGANVLTF
TRBV5-1	-	TRBJ2-5	-	TGCGCCAGCAGCCCTACGTACCAAGAGACCCAGTACTTC	CASSPTYQETQYF
TRBV5-1	-	TRBJ1-2	TRBD1	TGCGCCAGCAGCGGACAGGGGGCTAACTATGGCTACACCTTC	CASSGQGANYGYTF
TRBV5-1	once	TRBJ2-7	-	TGCGCCAGCAGCTTGACAGGCAGCTCCTACGAGCAGTACTTC	CASSLTGSSYEQYF
TRBV11-2	-	TRBJ1-1	-	TGTGCCAGCAGCGTTCCAGGGATAACCACTGAAGCTTTCTTT	CASSVPGITTEAFF
TRBV6-4	-	TRBJ2-2	-	TGTGCCAGCAGAGTCATTCAGGGTACCGGGGAGCTGTTTTTT	CASRVIQGTGELFF
TRBV9	-	TRBJ2-7	TRBD1	TGTGCCAGCAGCGTATCCGACAGGGTCTCCTACGAGCAGTACTTC	CASSVSDRVSYEQYF
TRBV15	-	TRBJ2-7	-	TGTGCCACCACAAACAGGGATAAGGACGAGCAGTACTTC	CATTNRDKDEQYF
TRBV29-1	-	TRBJ2-7	-	TGCAGCGTTATTTGGGGGCCCGACGAGCAGTACTTC	CSVIWGPDEQYF
TRBV19	-	TRBJ1-3	-	TGTGCCAGTAGTATAGGATGGCGCGGACAAGACACCATATATTTT	CASSIGWRGQDTIYF
TRBV4-3	-	TRBJ2-5	TRBD1	TGCGCCAGCAGCTCGGGACAGGGGGCTCTGGAGACCCAGTACTTC	CASSSGQGALETQYF
TRBV6-5	-	TRBJ2-7	-	TGTGCCAGCACCGACACCTACGAGCAGTACTTC	CASTDTYEQYF
TRBV19	-	TRBJ2-7	-	TGTGCCAGTAGTGTGAACAGGTTCTCCTACGAGCAGTACTTC	CASSVNRFSYEQYF
TRBV11-2	-	TRBJ1-1	TRBD1	TGTGCCAGCAGCCCCTCCGGGACAGGGGGCCCAGTGACTTTCTTT	CASSPSGTGGPVTFF
TRBV2	-	TRBJ2-7	-	TGTGCCAGCAGTCCACTACCGCACTACGAGCAGTACTTC	CASSPLPHYEQYF
TRBV4-1	-	TRBJ2-1	-	TGCGCCAGCAGCCAAGGACTCGCGGGGGCCAATGAGCAGTTCTTC	CASSQGLAGANEQFF
TRBV27	-	TRBJ2-7	TRBD2	TGTGCCAGCATCGTACAGCTAGCGGGGGAGTTCTACGAGCAGTACTTC	CASIVQLAGEFYEQYF
TRBV11-2	-	TRBJ1-3	-	TGTGCCAGCAGCTTAATTGGCAGGGGCTCTGGAAACACCATATATTTT	CASSLIGRGSGNTIYF
TRBV19	-	TRBJ1-2	TRBD1	TGTGCCAGTAGTAAGGACAGGGCCGCTAACTATGGCTACACCTTC	CASSKDRAANYGYTF
TRBV29-1	few	TRBJ2-7	TRBD1	TGCAGCGTTCTTATCTGGACAGGCATCTACGAGCAGTACTTC	CSVLIWTGIYEQYF
TRBV5-4	once	TRBJ2-1	-	TGTGCCAGCAGCTTGGGAGGGTACGCCTACAATGAGCAGTTCTTC	CASSLGGYAYNEQFF
TRBV4-3	-	TRBJ1-1	TRBD1	TGCGCCAGCAGCCAAGATAGCGGACAGGGGAGACCTGAAGCTTTCTTT	CASSQDSGQGRPEAFF
TRBV5-1	-	TRBJ1-5	-	TGCGCCAGCAGCTTGGAAGAGTATAGCAATCAGCCCCAGCATTTT	CASSLEEYSNQPQHF
TRBV5-6	-	TRBJ2-6	-	TGTGCCAGCAGCTCCACTGGGGCCAACGTCCTGACTTTC	CASSSTGANVLTF
TRBV2	-	TRBJ1-2	TRBD1	TGTGCCAGCAGTGAGGGACAGGGGGTCTATGGCTACACCTTC	CASSEGQGVYGYTF
TRBV5-6	-	TRBJ2-6	TRBD1	TGTGCCAGCAGCCCGACAGGGTCGGGGGCCAACGTCCTGACTTTC	CASSPTGSGANVLTF
TRBV7-6	-	TRBJ2-7	TRBD1	TGTGCCAGCAGCCCTAGTGGGACAGGGGCCCACGAGCAGTACTTC	CASSPSGTGAHEQYF
TRBV7-2	-	TRBJ2-7	-	TGTGCCAGCAGCTTAGGGGAATGGGGCAGAGCCTACGAGCAGTACTTC	CASSLGEWGRAYEQYF
TRBV11-2	-	TRBJ2-7	TRBD1	TGTGCCAGCCGCCATCTGACGAAAAGCGACAGGGGAAACTCCTACGAGCAGTACTTC	CASRHLTKSDRGNSYEQYF
TRBV6-6	-	TRBJ1-6	TRBD1	TGTGCCAGCAGTGCACAGGGGGTGAATTCACCCCTCCACTTT	CASSAQGVNSPLHF
TRBV15	-	TRBJ1-6	TRBD1	TGTGCCACCAGCAGAGATTATCGCTACAGGGGGCGCGGAATCCCCCTCCACTTT	CATSRDYRYRGRGIPLHF
TRBV5-6	-	TRBJ2-7	-	TGTGCCAGCAGCTCATACAGAAACGAGCAGTACTTC	CASSSYRNEQYF
TRBV27	-	TRBJ2-7	TRBD1	TGTGCCAGCAGTCCGGGGACAGGACCAGAATACGAGCAGTACTTC	CASSPGTGPEYEQYF
TRBV5-6	-	TRBJ2-3	TRBD2	TGTGCCAGCAGCTTGGGTACCGGGGGGGGCCCAGATACGCAGTATTTT	CASSLGTGGGPDTQYF
TRBV4-3	-	TRBJ1-5	-	TGCGCCAGCAGCCAACGACAGAATAGCAATCAGCCCCAGCATTTT	CASSQRQNSNQPQHF
TRBV19	-	TRBJ2-7	-	TGTGCCAGTAGTGGAGGGGACGCGAGGTGGATGACCTACGAGCAGTACTTC	CASSGGDARWMTYEQYF
TRBV27	-	TRBJ2-7	-	TGTGCCAGCAGCAACAGGGCAACCTACGAGCAGTACTTC	CASSNRATYEQYF
TRBV27	-	TRBJ2-7	TRBD2	TGTGCCAGCAGTTCGCCTAGCGGGGGGGCTACCTTCTACGAGCAGTACTTC	CASSSPSGGATFYEQYF